Below are 3 T cell receptor beta chains sequenced from a single sample in a study of blood T cell repertoires in COVID-19. Using immunoSEQ multiplex PCR, the repertoire was profiled, and TCRdb retains in-frame clones only, with some absent. The data show about 120,000 clones, roughly 88% seen once. The sequenced sample consisted of peripheral blood. The source of these receptors is a woman of 80 years or more with acute or convalescent COVID-19.

The J gene is TRBJ1-2, the V gene TRBV7-2; 7 bases align to TRBD1. Trimming removed 5 bases from V and 7 bases from J; junction bases left unmatched: 7. The CDR3 length is 13 residues. CDR1 SGHTA and CDR2 FQGNSA come from the germline V gene. CDR3 sequence: CASSTDRRGGYTF. The DNA of the CDR3 is TGTGCCAGCAGCACGGACAGGAGAGGTGGCTACACCTTC.

Note on this clone: This CDR3 is also generated by other DNA sequences in the sample. J is TRBJ2-1 and V is TRBV7-3; the D gene is possibly TRBD1 (5 bases). This CDR3 is built from 14 residues. Germline assignment: CDR1 SGHTA and CDR2 FQGTGA. Between the trimmed V and J ends, which lost 0 bases and 4 bases, there was a span of 7 bases. CDR3 DNA sequence: TGTGCCAGCAGCTTAACGTCAGGGTACAATGAGCAGTTCTTC. Translating it yields CASSLTSGYNEQFF.

This chain joins TRBV18 and TRBJ2-3; the match to TRBD1 covers 7 bases. The CDR3 has 15 amino acids. Trimming cost V 1 base and J 7 bases; bases outside gene matches: 8. Germline V CDR1 and CDR2: KGHSH, LQKENI. The chain's CDR3 is CASSPQGALDYTQYF. Here the CDR3 DNA reads TGTGCCAGCTCACCACAGGGGGCGCTCGATTATACGCAGTATTTT.